The entry that follows covers one TCR beta chain sequence. Its antigen is still unknown. The library was generated by the immunoSEQ multiplex PCR assay. The multiplex PCR relied on a mix of 60 forward primers for TCR Vbeta segments and 13 reverse primers for TCR Jbeta segments. The CDR3 region of rearranged TCR beta genes was amplified from genomic DNA by a multiplex PCR assay. The Illumina HiSeq System was used to sequence the amplified TCR beta libraries as 87-base-pair reads. The original pipeline was this. In a later analysis, tens of millions of unique TCR beta chains were counted across the roughly 700 repertoires, and roughly 11 million of these chains were shared by at least two donors. Raw reads were error-corrected and collapsed into unique sequences by a nearest-neighbor algorithm in which closely related sequences were merged to remove PCR and sequencing errors. V, D and J gene segments were assigned by aligning CDR3 sequences to IMGT reference sequences. For a sequence to be retained, at least a six-nucleotide match to both a V gene segment and a J gene segment was required. A rearrangement counted as productive if the CDR3 had no stop codons and remained in frame with V and J, and every other rearrangement counted as non-productive. Following IMGT convention, CDR3 was defined as the stretch from the second conserved V-encoded cysteine up to the conserved J-encoded phenylalanine. In an earlier analysis of approximately 500 of the donors, sequences lacking an unambiguous match to a single V gene segment were excluded. In an earlier analysis of some 590 of the donors, a V segment was called functional when productive rearrangements were above 56.7%, and segregating when the standard deviation between donors exceeded 5%. To diagnose cytomegalovirus status from the catalog of TCR beta chain sequences, a statistical classification framework was built. In a later analysis, TCR nucleotide sequences were compared against IMGT/GENE-DB human TR gene sequences so that V and J genes could be assigned. The TCRdist pipeline was used in a later analysis to assign CDR3 sequences and most-parsimonious VDJ recombination scenarios. A later analysis defined each TCR beta chain by its CDR3 amino acid sequence plus V-gene family, and excluded reads lacking a unique V-gene family. To address suspected cross-contamination and a sequencing artifact, a later analysis removed 592 highly shared, low-generation-probability nucleotide sequences. A later analysis calculated a clonal expansion index for each public chain from normalized within-repertoire ranks of inferred template counts. In a later analysis, generation probabilities were computed using a VDJ recombination model fitted to out-of-frame rearrangements, and the results were checked against IGoR. A later analysis scored TCR-TCR, TCR-HLA and TCR-CMV co-occurrence with hypergeometric tests, applying a repertoire-size bias correction to TCR pairs. False discovery rates were estimated in a later analysis by permuting HLA or CMV assignments 20 times. In a later analysis, co-occurring TCRs were grouped using DBSCAN, and TCRdist sequence similarity was added for clustering within HLA-allele-positive subsets. Repertoires with fewer than 30,000 or more than 120,000 public chains, plus five repertoires with anomalous nucleotide sharing, were excluded from co-occurrence clustering. TCRdb limited this immuneACCESS table to in-frame rearrangements with V and J called. A share of clones is missing; checked studies link under half to unresolved V genes, and the rest is unexplained. V, J and clone size reflect that table, while D and trimming were determined from the DNA. The sample table gives roughly 72,000 clones. 3.5% to 4.5% of the sample rests with the top ten.

This sample is drawn from a study of cytomegalovirus exposure and HLA in healthy donors (dated by TCRdb to the late 2010s). With regard to the full study: According to an earlier analysis of several hundred of the donors, some 180 million T cells yielded 90 million to 140 million unique TCR beta sequences and about 280 Gb of sequence data. HLA typing included class I and class II loci at four-digit resolution. The study combined high-throughput TCR immunosequencing, statistical association of individual TCRs with disease status, and machine learning to predict cytomegalovirus infection status. An earlier analysis of about 620 of the donors applied high-throughput TCR beta sequencing to assess whether each TCR beta V gene segment acted as functional or pseudogenic. Alongside the repertoire data, information on donor age, sex, ethnicity and CMV serostatus was compiled. Because of strong linkage in the cohort, five DR-DQ haplotypes were treated as single units for association and clustering. On average, roughly 240,000 unique TCR beta nucleotide sequences were sequenced per donor among a few hundred genotyped donors of the cohort, with 15% to 20% of those sequences being non-productive. The number of typed donors differed by locus: roughly 620-630 for A, B, C, DRB1 and DQB1; about 520 for DQA1; some 610 for DPA1; and roughly 470 for DPB1. A separate validation cohort of 100 to 150 different subjects was used in addition to the roughly 720-subject first cohort. Rather than drawing on any new phenotypic data, the later analysis identified candidate immune exposures from TCR beta sequences and the way those sequences occurred across donors. All discovery cohort repertoires had been generated on a single sequencing platform. The aim of the study was to test whether cataloging public T cell receptors could identify signatures of past pathogen exposure. Of the roughly 390 genotyped donors, approximately 81% were placed in the genetic ancestry cluster associated with self-reported Caucasian donors. An early release covering some 640 HLA-typed donors comprised roughly 300 gigabases of sequencing data and 85 million or so unique TCR sequences. The T cell repertoires of 666 subjects were profiled by immunosequencing and related to cytomegalovirus serostatus. In a later genetic analysis, genome-wide SNP genotypes for about 55% of the roughly 670 donors were used, and that subset was treated as a discovery cohort. In a later analysis, previously published TCR beta repertoires from 500 to 750 donors were re-analyzed and high-resolution HLA genotyping was added so that TCR occurrence patterns could be studied. What the work shows at the level of the full study, not this receptor alone: Correlated functional status among segregating V segments might be attributable to linkage disequilibrium, but an unknown experimental factor could not be ruled out. In a later analysis, most CMV-associated TCR beta chains were found to appear HLA-restricted, with HLA associations seemingly driven largely by CMV exposure. In a later genetic analysis, fewer N-insertions in productive TCRs were reported among donors in an Asian-associated ancestry cluster than the 666-donor mean. In a later analysis, the rate of TCR association differed among HLA loci, with DRB1 alleles having the most associated TCRs and HLA-C alleles having the fewest. Assigning TCR associations to individual alleles was difficult when HLA alleles, especially DR and DQ, strongly co-occurred. HLA typing was unavailable for some donors at each locus, so association tests used only the typed subset. A further reported finding was that TCR beta sequences accurately predicted the HLA-A and HLA-B alleles for most subjects in the first cohort. Three of the identified cytomegalovirus-associated TCR beta chains were confirmed in vitro to be specific for cytomegalovirus antigens. Because counts were too low, about 18 rarely observed V segments, including chromosome 9 orphons, were excluded from the earlier analysis of a few hundred of the donors. Some IMGT-functional V segments, including TRBV6-2 and TRBV6-3, could not be told apart with the 87-base-pair reads, so those segments were excluded. The cohort was sequenced for TCR beta chains only, and without alpha or paired-chain data the features that could be detected were limited. In the study, approximately 160 TCR beta chains were listed as associated with cytomegalovirus. The classifier was reported to diagnose cytomegalovirus status with high specificity and sensitivity in both the original cohort and the validation cohort. CMV serostatus was the only immune exposure information available for the cohort. While some public TCRs were present in many individuals, most TCR sequences turned up only very rarely across donors. In an earlier analysis of some 500 of the donors, most TCR beta V segments were observed in productive rearrangements about 87% or about 30% of the time, broadly matching IMGT annotations. The presence/absence analyses assumed that sequencing depth was roughly uniform across donors, and that assumption may not be true. According to a later analysis, parvovirus B19, influenza, CMV and Epstein-Barr virus appeared linked to several top co-occurrence clusters. A later analysis found that HLA-associated TCR beta chains were more clonally expanded and had lower generation probabilities than equally common non-associated chains. A cluster of highly shared sequence variants was judged likely to represent a technical artifact of the sequencing pipeline. The authors suggested that the approach could potentially be generalized to other disease states and immunological phenotypes. At a false discovery rate of 0.05, a later analysis linked some 17,000 TCR beta sequences to specific HLA alleles. An association between a missense DCLRE1C variant and V-gene and J-gene trimming of TCR beta chains was found in a later genetic analysis and replicated in an independent cohort.

The cohort consisted of 650 to 850 healthy bone marrow donors. At the time of sampling, all cohort members were nominally healthy, though unrecorded immune exposures were likely present. The donor tested CMV seropositive, placing the donor among the approximately 310 seropositive members of the cohort. A peripheral blood sample was collected from each donor, and TCR beta sequencing was performed on peripheral blood mononuclear cells. The Qiagen DNeasy Blood Extraction Kit was used to extract genomic DNA from the blood cell samples. As encoded in the germline V gene, CDR1 is MNHNS while CDR2 is SASEGT. The V end gives up 1 base and the J end 4 bases, leaving 0 bases in the junction not matched to a gene. Measured from the cysteine to the phenylalanine, the CDR3 is 15 residues long. Kept here is only the CDR3 DNA, which spans 45 bases and is read in frame from base 1.

This clonotype originated in a man aged 18-30 years in good health and CMV-seropositive. Sequences were obtained from PBMCs. The chain joins TRBV6-1 to TRBJ2-2; 10 of the junction bases match TRBD1. CDR3 sequence: CASSEGTGGTGELFF. The DNA sequence is given as TGTGCCAGCAGTGAAGGGACAGGGGGCACCGGGGAGCTGTTTTTT.